What follows are 30 T cell receptor beta chains derived from one specimen sequenced in a study of cytomegalovirus exposure and HLA in healthy donors. Clones were read by immunoSEQ multiplex PCR, and TCRdb kept only the in-frame ones, dropping some. The sample comprises fewer than 60,000 clones, 93% of which are singletons, and 1.5% to 2% rests with the top ten. Sequenced input: PBMCs. Receptor source: a woman aged 18-29 years in good health and CMV-seropositive.

This chain connects TRBV7-9 to TRBJ2-3; TRBD1 agrees at 9 bases. The CDR3 covers 15 residues. CDR1 SEHNR and CDR2 FQNEAQ come from the germline V gene (reference sequence). After removal of 3 bases from V and 2 bases from J, the junction contained 3 bases not matched to a gene. The CDR3 bases are TGTGCCAGCAGCTTGGGGACAGGGCTCACAGATACGCAGTATTTT. Translated, it gives CASSLGTGLTDTQYF.

This chain connects TRBV2 to TRBJ1-3; TRBD1 matches 7 bases. Germline-derived CDR1 and CDR2 are SNHLY and FYNNEI. The CDR3 has 15 amino acids. J was trimmed by 4 bases and V by 6 bases; bases with no gene match: 9. CDR3 nucleotides: TGTGCCAGCAGGTCCGGGACAGTAGCCGGAAACACCATATATTTT. Its translation is CASRSGTVAGNTIYF.

The rearrangement joins TRBV4-3 to TRBJ2-7, with TRBD1 identical over 8 bases. J lost 3 bases, V lost 0 bases, and 13 bases had no gene match. CDR3 length: 18 residues. Germline lookup yields CDR1 LGHNA and CDR2 YSLEER. In nucleotides, the CDR3 is TGCGCCAGCAGCCAAGATTACTGGGAAAACAGGGGGGACTACGAGCAGTACTTC. It codes for CASSQDYWENRGDYEQYF.

The chain carries TRBV28 and TRBJ2-3; D possibly corresponds to TRBD2 (7 bases). The CDR3 spans 15 residues. Trimming pared 6 bases from V and 4 bases from J, leaving 17 bases between. CDR1 MDHEN and CDR2 SYDVKM come from the germline V gene. CDR3 DNA sequence: TGTGCCAGCAGAGGGGGAGGGGCGGGGGCAGATACGCAGTATTTT. This translates into CASRGGGAGADTQYF.

The chain links TRBV6-5 to TRBJ1-1, with D perhaps matching TRBD1 (5 bases). The CDR3 consists of 15 residues. Germline values: CDR1 MNHEY, CDR2 SVGAGI. Trimming pared 9 bases from V and 7 bases from J, leaving 24 bases between. The CDR3 DNA follows: TGTGCCAGTCGGCCGGAACGCAGGGAATCTAGTGAAGCTTTCTTT. Protein sequence: CASRPERRESSEAFF.

This clone was seen just once. V gene TRBV5-1 combines with J gene TRBJ2-3; D not certain. Looked up from germline, CDR1 is SGHRS and CDR2 is YFSETQ. This CDR3 spans 14 amino acids. The V end was cut by 0 bases, the J end by 2 bases, with 7 bases between. Here the CDR3 DNA reads TGCGCCAGCAGCTTGGAATCGTACACAGATACGCAGTATTTT. Protein: CASSLESYTDTQYF.

There are a few counts of this clone. This rearrangement joins TRBV7-9 to TRBJ2-4; tentative D call: TRBD2 (5 bases). The CDR3 loop spans 15 amino acids. Trimming took 5 bases from V and 1 from J, leaving 12 bases between them. Germline-derived CDR1 and CDR2 are SEHNR and FQNEAQ (reference sequence). The CDR3 protein is CASSPAGFAKNIQYF. The CDR3 region has the DNA TGTGCCAGCAGCCCTGCGGGTTTCGCCAAAAACATTCAGTACTTC.

The chain is built from TRBV9 and TRBJ1-2; TRBD1 might be the D (5 bases). This CDR3 has 15 residues. V lost 0 bases, J lost 4 bases, and 13 bases lay in between. Germline CDR1 reads SGDLS; CDR2 reads YYNGEE. The CDR3 reads CASSVGLGQGYGYTF. CDR3 sequence (DNA): TGTGCCAGCAGCGTAGGTTTGGGGCAGGGCTATGGCTACACCTTC.

The V gene is TRBV7-8, the J gene TRBJ2-1; 10 bases map to TRBD2. The J segment lost 9 bases and the V segment lost 0 bases, leaving 8 bases of the junction unmatched. The germline V gene encodes CDR1 SGHVS and CDR2 FQNEAQ. The CDR3 loop spans 16 amino acids. As DNA, the CDR3 is TGTGCCAGCAGCTTAGCTGGGGGACTAGCGCAAAGTGAGCAGTTCTTC. Translated: CASSLAGGLAQSEQFF.

The chain couples TRBV7-9 to TRBJ2-2; D might be TRBD2 (6 bases). This CDR3 spans 14 amino acids. V was cut by 4 bases and J by 5 bases, with 11 bases left in between. Germline CDR1 and CDR2: SEHNR and FQNEAQ (reference sequence). CDR3 sequence reads: CASSSAAGTGELFF. In DNA, the CDR3 is TGTGCCAGCAGCTCCGCGGCGGGGACCGGGGAGCTGTTTTTT.

This chain joins TRBV5-1 and TRBJ2-5; 8 bases agree with TRBD1. Germline V gene sequence: CDR1 SGHRS, CDR2 YFSETQ. The CDR3 contains 15 residues. The trim removed 2 bases at V and 5 bases at J, leaving 8 bases unmatched. The CDR3 bases are TGCGCCAGCAGCTTACGGGTATCAGGGGGCGAGACCCAGTACTTC. It encodes CASSLRVSGGETQYF.

This chain uses TRBV11-3 with TRBJ2-3; the D gene is possibly TRBD1 (6 bases). V was cut by 3 bases and J by 0 bases, with 16 bases left in between. This CDR3 is built from 17 residues. Germline assignment: CDR1 SGHNT and CDR2 YENEEA. The CDR3, as DNA: TGTGCCAGCAGCTTGGGTAAATTAACAGGGAGCACAGATACGCAGTATTTT. Translated: CASSLGKLTGSTDTQYF.

This clone has just one count. This specimen includes other DNA sequences encoding the same CDR3. The J gene is TRBJ1-4, the V gene TRBV5-1, with 9 nucleotides matching TRBD1. This CDR3 is built from 14 residues. The germline V gene encodes CDR1 SGHRS and CDR2 YFSETQ. Trimming took 0 bases from V and 8 from J; bases not matched to a gene: 2. The CDR3 loop reads CASSLGTGAEKLFF. CDR3 coding DNA: TGCGCCAGCAGCTTGGGGACAGGGGCAGAAAAACTGTTTTTT.

CDR3 sequence (DNA): TGTGCCAGCAGCTCTAGCGGGGGGCCCCCAGGGGAGACCCAGTACTTC. This codes for CASSSSGGPPGETQYF. The chain links TRBV7-9 to TRBJ2-5; 11 bases fit TRBD2. CDR3 size: 16 residues. J gave up 5 bases and V 4 bases, and 9 bases lay outside the gene matches. CDR1 and CDR2 from the germline V gene are SEHNR and FQNEAQ (reference sequence).

This rearrangement joins TRBV6-6 to TRBJ2-5; unclear D gene. The CDR3 totals 14 residues. CDR1 MNHNY and CDR2 SVGAGI come from the germline V gene (reference sequence). Trimming removed 0 bases at V and 2 bases at J, with 7 bases between. For the CDR3, the DNA is TGTGCCAGCAGTTACTCGAGTCAACAAGAGACCCAGTACTTC. It is translated as CASSYSSQQETQYF.

The rearrangement uses TRBV7-9 and TRBJ1-2; 8 nucleotides line up with TRBD1. Germline V gene data show CDR1 as SEHNR and CDR2 as FQNEAQ (reference sequence). The CDR3 runs to 15 residues. J was trimmed by 3 bases and V by 1 base; bases with no gene match: 4. The CDR3 DNA is TGTGCCAGCAGCTTAGTGACAGGGGACTACTATGGCTACACCTTC. Amino acid sequence: CASSLVTGDYYGYTF.

The V call is TRBV5-4, the J call TRBJ1-2; no reliable D call. V dropped 6 bases and J dropped 7 bases, with 19 bases sitting between them. CDR1 is SGHNT and CDR2 is YYREEE in the germline V gene (reference sequence). This CDR3 is 14 amino acids long. As DNA, the CDR3 is TGTGCCAGCACCCCGTGGTCCCTTAGGAGTGGCTACACCTTC. Protein sequence: CASTPWSLRSGYTF. The whole variable domain, remainder taken from reference TRBV5-4 and TRBJ1-2, is ETGVTQSPTHLIKTRGQQVTLRCSSQSGHNTVSWYQQALGQGPQFIFQYYREEENGRGNFPPRFSGLQFPNYSSELNVNALELDDSALYLCASTPWSLRSGYTFGSGTRLTVV.

The chain recombines TRBV28 with TRBJ1-1; 10 nucleotides match TRBD1. V was pared by 5 bases and J by 0 bases, with 6 bases of the junction left unmatched. In germline, CDR1 is MDHEN, CDR2 SYDVKM. This CDR3 region has 16 residues. CDR3 region: CASSPWTGGVNTEAFF. The CDR3, as DNA: TGTGCCAGCAGTCCCTGGACAGGGGGAGTGAACACTGAAGCTTTCTTT. Based on the CDR3 plus reference TRBV28 and TRBJ1-1, the full variable domain is DVKVTQSSRYLVKRTGEKVFLECVQDMDHENMFWYRQDPGLGLRLIYFSYDVKMKEKGDIPEGYSVSREKKERFSLILESASTNQTSMYLCASSPWTGGVNTEAFFGQGTRLTVV.

CDR3 bases: TGCGCCAGCAGCCAAGTAATAGTGGCGGGGGTCTACGAGCAGTACTTC. Its translation: CASSQVIVAGVYEQYF. The gene calls are TRBV4-3 and TRBJ2-7; 7 positions agree with TRBD2. V trimming: 1 base; J trimming: 3 bases; junction bases outside the gene matches: 9. The germline CDR1 and CDR2 sequences are LGHNA and YSLEER. This CDR3 region has 16 residues.

This chain's CDR3 is CASSPPAGTGEAFF. The CDR3 DNA sequence: TGTGCCAGCAGTCCACCGGCCGGGACAGGAGAAGCTTTCTTT. The rearrangement uses TRBV6-6 and TRBJ1-1, with TRBD1 matching 8 bases. CDR1 is MNHNY, CDR2 SVGAGI, per germline (reference sequence). This CDR3 is 14 amino acids long. J lost 8 bases, V lost 5 bases, and 10 bases had no gene match.

This rearrangement joins TRBV7-9 to TRBJ1-2; 8 bases align to TRBD1. The CDR3 contains 14 residues. Per germline, CDR1 SEHNR and CDR2 FQNEAQ (reference sequence). Losses at the gene ends were 5 bases for V and 3 bases for J; bases not matched to a gene: 5. The CDR3 spells CASSRTGGHYGYTF. In nucleotides, the CDR3 is TGTGCCAGCAGCAGAACAGGGGGTCACTATGGCTACACCTTC.

The chain's CDR3 is CASSLELAGGLDNEQFF. The CDR3, as DNA: TGTGCCAGCAGCTTAGAGCTAGCGGGGGGGCTTGACAATGAGCAGTTCTTC. The V and J genes are TRBV11-2 and TRBJ2-1; TRBD2 matches at 12 bases. The CDR3 is 17 amino acids. V was pared by 0 bases and J by 5 bases, with 5 bases of the junction left unmatched. Per the germline V gene, CDR1 is SGHAT and CDR2 is FQNNGV. Complete variable domain (other parts from reference TRBV11-2 and TRBJ2-1): EAGVAQSPRYKIIEKRQSVAFWCNPISGHATLYWYQQILGQGPKLLIQFQNNGVVDDSQLPKDRFSAERLKGVDSTLKIQPAKLEDSAVYLCASSLELAGGLDNEQFFGPGTRLTVL.

This clone was seen only once. The rearrangement links TRBV18 to TRBJ1-4; D may be TRBD1 (5 bases). With 5 bases removed from V and 3 bases from J, the gap between germline ends came to 10 bases. The CDR3 has 14 residues. The V gene's germline CDR1 is KGHSH and CDR2 LQKENI. This chain's CDR3 is CASSFGRANEKLFF. CDR3 DNA: TGTGCCAGCTCATTCGGCAGGGCTAATGAAAAACTGTTTTTT.

The chain recombines TRBV16 with TRBJ1-2; D is unclear. The V gene's germline CDR1 is KGHSY and CDR2 FQNENV. The CDR3 covers 17 residues. V shed 4 bases and J shed 3 bases, with 21 bases lying between them. The CDR3 DNA reads as TGTGCCAGCAGCCCAGACTTGGCAGACCTTTTTGACTATGGCTACACCTTC. Translation gives CASSPDLADLFDYGYTF.

In its sample, this clone was seen once. The chain joins TRBV19 to TRBJ2-7; D gene unclear. Germline V gene lookup returns CDR1 LNHDA and CDR2 SQIVND (reference sequence). The CDR3 is made up of 13 amino acids. V was cut by 0 bases and J by 4 bases, with 7 bases left in between. CDR3 in amino acids: CASSIDGRYEQYF. CDR3 DNA sequence: TGTGCCAGTAGTATAGATGGGCGATACGAGCAGTACTTC. Full variable domain (remainder filled in from reference TRBV19 and TRBJ2-7): DGGITQSPKYLFRKEGQNVTLSCEQNLNHDAMYWYRQDPGQGLRLIYYSQIVNDFQKGDIAEGYSVSREKKESFPLTVTSAQKNPTAFYLCASSIDGRYEQYFGPGTRLTVT.

V is TRBV28 and J is TRBJ2-7; D is unclear. The CDR3 loop spans 13 amino acids. The V end lost 3 bases, the J end lost 3 bases, and 9 bases lay between the germline ends. Germline V CDR1 and CDR2: MDHEN, SYDVKM. CDR3 in amino acids: CASSLSRYYEQYF. The CDR3 nucleotides read TGTGCCAGCAGTTTGAGCCGTTACTACGAGCAGTACTTC.

The chain has TRBV6-1 and TRBJ2-1; TRBD2 aligns across 9 bases. J was trimmed by 5 bases and V by 0 bases; bases with no gene match: 17. CDR1 and CDR2 (germline): MNHNS, SASEGT. This CDR3 has 20 residues. CDR3 residues: CASSEAIRQFIAGVHNEQFF. The DNA for the CDR3 is TGTGCCAGCAGTGAAGCGATTCGTCAGTTCATAGCGGGGGTTCACAATGAGCAGTTCTTC.

The chain links TRBV5-6 to TRBJ1-4, with D maybe TRBD1 (5 bases). This CDR3 is built from 14 residues. Germline V gene data show CDR1 as SGHDT and CDR2 as YYEEEE. V was clipped by 1 base and J by 5 bases, with 9 bases between them. CDR3 DNA: TGTGCCAGCAGCTTGCAGGGAAAAAATGAAAAACTGTTTTTT. Encoded protein: CASSLQGKNEKLFF.

V and J are TRBV9 and TRBJ1-2; 7 bases agree with TRBD1. J was trimmed by 3 bases and V by 0 bases; bases with no gene match: 5. The CDR3 spans 15 residues. Germline CDR1 and CDR2: SGDLS and YYNGEE. The CDR3 reads CASSVEGAGDYGYTF. CDR3 nucleotides: TGTGCCAGCAGCGTAGAGGGGGCGGGTGACTATGGCTACACCTTC. The complete variable domain, with remaining parts taken from reference TRBV9 and TRBJ1-2, reads DSGVTQTPKHLITATGQRVTLRCSPRSGDLSVYWYQQSLDQGLQFLIQYYNGEERAKGNILERFSAQQFPDLHSELNLSSLELGDSALYFCASSVEGAGDYGYTFGSGTRLTVV.

V gene TRBV28 combines with J gene TRBJ1-2, with 7 nucleotides matching TRBD1. This CDR3 has 16 amino acids. Trimming at V came to 2 bases and at J to 4 bases, leaving 10 bases not matched to a gene. Germline loops: CDR1 MDHEN, CDR2 SYDVKM. The DNA for the CDR3 is TGTGCCAGCAGTTTACCGGGGACAGCAATTATCTATGGCTACACCTTC. Amino acid sequence: CASSLPGTAIIYGYTF.